These 27 T cell receptor beta chains share one sample of origin, sequenced in a study of shared clonotypes between healthy human individuals. Profiling relied on immunoSEQ multiplex PCR, and the TCRdb table lists in-frame clones only, not all of them. Among under 1 million clones, roughly 96% were seen once, and the ten largest hold less than 0.25%. CD45RO-negative, CCR7-positively selected cells formed the naive CD8 fraction, excluding terminally differentiated effector memory CD45RA+ cells. Sequenced material: naive CD8+ T cells sorted from blood. These receptors were collected from a man aged 25 to 45 in good health.

The CDR3 reads CASMGNSDTQYF. DNA of the CDR3: TGTGCCAGCATGGGTAATTCAGATACGCAGTATTTT. This chain joins TRBV7-3 and TRBJ2-3; D not resolved. CDR1 and CDR2 from the germline V gene are SGHTA and FQGTGA. Trimming cost V 7 bases and J 4 bases, with 9 bases left between them. The CDR3 totals 12 residues. The full variable domain, rest sourced from reference TRBV7-3 and TRBJ2-3, is GAGVSQTPSNKVTEKGKYVELRCDPISGHTALYWYRQSLGQGPEFLIYFQGTGAADDSGLPNDRFFAVRPEGSVSTLKIQRTERGDSAVYLCASMGNSDTQYFGPGTRLTVL.

The chain joins TRBV6-5 to TRBJ2-2; the D gene is possibly TRBD1 (5 bases). The CDR3 length is 14 residues. V gave up 3 bases and J gave up 5 bases, with 10 bases separating them. Germline V gene lookup returns CDR1 MNHEY and CDR2 SVGAGI. The DNA of the CDR3 is TGTGCCAGCAGTTATTTAGGGGAAACCGGGGAGCTGTTTTTT. Translation: CASSYLGETGELFF.

Regarding this clone: Compared with germline, one end of the junction differs, possibly owing to a read error. At the DNA level, this CDR3 is encoded by other sequences in the same sample as well. The genes are TRBV7-9 and TRBJ2-7; D might be TRBD2 (5 bases). Germline CDR1 is SEHNR and CDR2 is FQNEAQ (reference sequence). This CDR3 is built from 15 residues. CDR3 sequence reads: CASSSTLGSSYEQYF. CDR3 coding DNA: TGTGCCAGCAGCTCAACACTGGGGAGCTCCTACGAGCAGTATTTC.

This chain joins TRBV7-9 and TRBJ2-7; no clear D. From germline, CDR1 is SEHNR and CDR2 FQNEAQ (reference sequence). Deletions cut 1 base from V and 6 bases from J, with 7 bases between. The CDR3 consists of 12 residues. The DNA of the CDR3 is TGTGCCAGCAGCTTAGAGCCCGGCGAGCAGTACTTC. It is translated as CASSLEPGEQYF.

The chain carries TRBV15 and TRBJ2-7, with no clear D. The CDR3 is made up of 13 amino acids. Trimming cost V 5 bases and J 2 bases, with 10 bases left between them. The germline V gene has CDR1 LNHNV and CDR2 YYDKDF (reference sequence). CDR3 nucleotide sequence: TGTGCCACCAGCTCCCGTGAGACCTACGAGCAGTACTTC. This translates into CATSSRETYEQYF.

V gene TRBV10-3 combines with J gene TRBJ2-5; 9 nucleotides line up with TRBD1. This CDR3 is 15 amino acids long. The ends lost 4 bases at V and 4 bases at J; junction bases unmatched: 7. Germline CDR1 is ENHRY and CDR2 is SYGVKD. CDR3 residues: CAISADRGLRETQYF. CDR3 sequence (DNA): TGTGCCATCAGTGCGGACAGGGGATTACGAGAGACCCAGTACTTC.

This clone was observed a few times. The rearrangement uses TRBV7-9 and TRBJ2-7; 8 bases are shared with TRBD2. Germline V CDR1 and CDR2: SEHNR, FQNEAQ (reference sequence). Trimming cost V 8 bases and J 3 bases; bases outside gene matches: 9. The CDR3 extends over 14 amino acids. This chain's CDR3 is CASRGAGGVYEQYF. For the CDR3, the DNA is TGTGCCAGCCGGGGGGCGGGAGGAGTCTACGAGCAGTACTTC.

The CDR3 here is CAIRGDRGTTQETQYF. The CDR3 DNA reads as TGTGCCATCAGGGGGGACAGGGGGACTACCCAAGAGACCCAGTACTTC. This sequence joins TRBV10-3 and TRBJ2-5; 11 nucleotides agree with TRBD1. V was pared by 6 bases and J by 1 base, with 7 bases of the junction left unmatched. Germline-derived CDR1 and CDR2 are ENHRY and SYGVKD. This CDR3 comprises 16 residues.

This chain uses TRBV11-2 with TRBJ2-7; the D is unclear. Trimming stripped 1 base from V and 0 bases from J, with 10 bases between. The CDR3 length is 15 residues. Germline CDR1 reads SGHAT; CDR2 reads FQNNGV. CDR3 coding DNA: TGTGCCAGCAGCTTAGGGGTCTACAGCTCCTACGAGCAGTACTTC. This sequence encodes CASSLGVYSSYEQYF. The full variable domain, its missing parts supplied by reference TRBV11-2 and TRBJ2-7, is EAGVAQSPRYKIIEKRQSVAFWCNPISGHATLYWYQQILGQGPKLLIQFQNNGVVDDSQLPKDRFSAERLKGVDSTLKIQPAKLEDSAVYLCASSLGVYSSYEQYFGPGTRLTVT.

The chain employs TRBV5-1 and TRBJ2-7, with D perhaps matching TRBD1 (5 bases). V was clipped by 1 base and J by 5 bases, with 13 bases between them. Germline V gene data show CDR1 as SGHRS and CDR2 as YFSETQ. This CDR3 has 14 residues. The DNA for the CDR3 is TGCGCCAGCAGCTTGAGGGTATGGGGCAACGAGCAGTACTTC. Its protein is CASSLRVWGNEQYF. Using reference TRBV5-1 and TRBJ2-7 for the parts outside the CDR3, the full variable domain is KAGVTQTPRYLIKTRGQQVTLSCSPISGHRSVSWYQQTPGQGLQFLFEYFSETQRNKGNFPGRFSGRQFSNSRSEMNVSTLELGDSALYLCASSLRVWGNEQYFGPGTRLTVT.

This clone occurred once. The V call is TRBV15, the J call TRBJ2-7, with D possibly being TRBD2 (6 bases). V gave up 0 bases and J gave up 0 bases, with 18 bases separating them. Germline assignment: CDR1 LNHNV and CDR2 YYDKDF (reference sequence). The CDR3 sequence is 18 residues long. In DNA, the CDR3 is TGTGCCACCAGCAGAGACGCTAGGTGGGGGGAAAACTCCTACGAGCAGTACTTC. It is translated as CATSRDARWGENSYEQYF. The entire variable domain, with the rest obtained from reference TRBV15 and TRBJ2-7, is as follows: DAMVIQNPRYQVTQFGKPVTLSCSQTLNHNVMYWYQQKSSQAPKLLFHYYDKDFNNEADTPDNFQSRRPNTSFCFLDIRSPGLGDTAMYLCATSRDARWGENSYEQYFGPGTRLTVT.

Regarding this clone: Other DNA sequences of this sample code for an identical CDR3. This chain uses TRBV29-1 with TRBJ1-1; 8 nucleotides agree with TRBD1. J gave up 4 bases and V 5 bases, and 0 bases lay outside the gene matches. The CDR3 runs 11 residues. Looked up from germline, CDR1 is SQVTM and CDR2 is ANQGSEA. The CDR3: CSVTGGTEAFF. For the CDR3, the DNA is TGCAGCGTTACAGGGGGCACTGAAGCTTTCTTT.

The chain uses TRBV6-4 and TRBJ1-3; the D is unclear. The V end was cut by 5 bases, the J end by 0 bases, with 14 bases between. Per the germline V gene, CDR1 is MRHNA and CDR2 is SNTAGT. This CDR3 is 16 amino acids long. This chain's CDR3 is CASSHQGRISGNTIYF. CDR3 bases: TGTGCCAGCAGTCACCAAGGACGAATCTCTGGAAACACCATATATTTT.

The V call is TRBV6-5, the J call TRBJ1-4, with TRBD1 as a possible D gene (5 bases). Trimming took off 4 bases at V and 3 bases at J, with 9 bases between the two ends. The V gene's germline CDR1 is MNHEY and CDR2 SVGAGI. The CDR3 totals 14 residues. DNA of the CDR3: TGTGCCAGCAGTTTTTCAGGGTCTAATGAAAAACTGTTTTTT. Translated: CASSFSGSNEKLFF.

V gene TRBV5-6 combines with J gene TRBJ2-7; 7 nucleotides line up with TRBD2. Germline V lookup: CDR1 SGHDT, CDR2 YYEEEE. The V segment lost 1 base and the J segment 1 base; nucleotides outside the gene matches: 11. This CDR3 is built from 17 residues. Written as DNA, the CDR3 is TGTGCCAGCAGCTTGTGGGGTTGGCGGGAGAGGTCCTACGAGCAGTACTTC. The encoded protein is CASSLWGWRERSYEQYF.

The gene calls are TRBV11-1 and TRBJ2-7, with D unclear. V was cut by 4 bases and J by 3 bases, with 22 bases left in between. Germline V gene lookup returns CDR1 SGHAT and CDR2 FQDESV (reference sequence). This CDR3 region has 17 residues. The CDR3 DNA reads as TGTGCCAGCAGCTCCTTAACTTTAGGAACCCTAGGCTACGAGCAGTACTTC. This translates into CASSSLTLGTLGYEQYF.

The chain uses TRBV7-6 and TRBJ2-2; D is ambiguous. Germline CDR1 SGHVS, CDR2 FNYEAQ. CDR3 length equals 16 residues. Trimming cost V 3 bases and J 3 bases, with 14 bases left between them. The CDR3 DNA follows: TGTGCCAGCAGCTTGGTGTCAGGCGAAGACACCGGGGAGCTGTTTTTT. Translated, it gives CASSLVSGEDTGELFF. Based on the CDR3 plus reference TRBV7-6 and TRBJ2-2, the full variable domain is GAGVSQSPRYKVTKRGQDVALRCDPISGHVSLYWYRQALGQGPEFLTYFNYEAQQDKSGLPNDRFSAERPEGSISTLTIQRTEQRDSAMYRCASSLVSGEDTGELFFGEGSRLTVL.

The sample holds one count of this clone. V usage is TRBV19 and J usage is TRBJ2-7; 7 nucleotides agree with TRBD1. The CDR3 spans 15 residues. V gave up 7 bases and J gave up 0 bases; unmatched junction bases: 9. From germline, CDR1 is LNHDA and CDR2 SQIVND (reference sequence). The CDR3 nucleotides read TGTGCCAGTAAACCGTCCAGGGGGAGCTCCTACGAGCAGTACTTC. This gives the protein CASKPSRGSSYEQYF.

V usage is TRBV7-9 and J usage is TRBJ2-2; 9 nucleotides line up with TRBD1. CDR3 length: 17 residues. Germline V gene lookup returns CDR1 SEHNR and CDR2 FQNEAQ (reference sequence). V was pared by 5 bases and J by 5 bases, with 12 bases of the junction left unmatched. Here the CDR3 DNA reads TGTGCCAGCAGCCCGCGGACAGGGGAAAGAAGGACCGGGGAGCTGTTTTTT. Its translation: CASSPRTGERRTGELFF.

The rearrangement links TRBV7-6 to TRBJ2-1; D is unresolved. Trimming took off 2 bases at V and 1 base at J, with 9 bases between the two ends. CDR1 SGHVS and CDR2 FNYEAQ come from the germline V gene. The CDR3 has 15 amino acids. For the CDR3, the DNA is TGTGCCAGCAGCTTATCGGCGAAATCCTACAATGAGCAGTTCTTC. As protein: CASSLSAKSYNEQFF.

This chain uses TRBV14 with TRBJ1-4; a weak D match, TRBD1 (5 bases). In germline, CDR1 is SGHDN, CDR2 FVKESK. The CDR3 length is 14 residues. Trimming removed 5 bases from V and 8 bases from J, with 15 bases in between. The chain's CDR3 is CASSSRVPGEKLFF. The CDR3 DNA is TGTGCCAGCAGCTCACGGGTGCCAGGGGAAAAACTGTTTTTT.

V gene TRBV15 combines with J gene TRBJ1-5; D unclear. Per germline, CDR1 LNHNV and CDR2 YYDKDF (reference sequence). V lost 1 base, J lost 10 bases, and 11 bases lay in between. This CDR3 has 13 residues. The CDR3 loop is CATSRASGIPQHF. In DNA, the CDR3 is TGTGCCACCAGCAGAGCTTCGGGGATCCCCCAGCATTTT.

V and J are TRBV18 and TRBJ2-1; the D gene is possibly TRBD1 (6 bases). CDR1 and CDR2 from the germline V gene are KGHSH and LQKENI. This CDR3 contains 14 residues. V lost 6 bases and J lost 4, with 13 bases in between. Written as DNA, the CDR3 is TGTGCCAGCTCCACAGGGACGGAATACAATGAGCAGTTCTTC. Translated: CASSTGTEYNEQFF.

This sequence joins TRBV28 and TRBJ1-5; D remains ambiguous. CDR1 and CDR2 (germline): MDHEN, SYDVKM. The CDR3 is 15 residues long. The germline V and J ends were trimmed by 7 bases and 1 base, with 14 bases remaining between them. This chain's CDR3 is CASTRLPGSNQPQHF. CDR3 coding DNA: TGTGCCAGCACCCGGCTCCCTGGAAGCAATCAGCCCCAGCATTTT.

The gene calls are TRBV11-2 and TRBJ2-5; D possibly corresponds to TRBD1 (5 bases). The CDR3 contains 12 residues. Between the trimmed V and J ends, which lost 7 bases and 7 bases, there was a span of 13 bases. Germline CDR1 SGHAT, CDR2 FQNNGV. CDR3 in amino acids: CASTSPRGTQYF. The CDR3 nucleotides are TGTGCCAGCACCTCCCCAAGGGGGACCCAGTACTTC.

This clone was found once. The chain has TRBV30 and TRBJ1-4, with D hard to call. The CDR3 runs to 16 residues. The V gene lost 3 bases and the J gene lost 3 bases, with 17 bases spanning the gap. Per the germline V gene, CDR1 is GTSNPN and CDR2 is SVGIG (reference sequence). CDR3 residues: CAWSSGIGVANEKLFF. The CDR3 region has the DNA TGTGCCTGGAGCAGTGGTATCGGGGTGGCTAATGAAAAACTGTTTTTT.

CDR3 bases: TGTGCCAGCAGCTTGGCGGGACAGGGACTAGCTGCCTACGAGCAGTACTTC. This gives the protein CASSLAGQGLAAYEQYF. The chain employs TRBV7-9 and TRBJ2-7; possibly TRBD1 or TRBD2 for D (9 bases each). V was trimmed by 3 bases and J by 2 bases, leaving 20 bases between them. This CDR3 has 17 amino acids. CDR1 is SEHNR, CDR2 FQNEAQ, per germline (reference sequence).